This paragraph reports one T cell receptor (beta chain). The source of the sample is a study of blood T cell repertoires in COVID-19. CDR1 is MNHEY and CDR2 is SVGEGT in the germline V gene. Trimming stripped 0 bases from V and 0 bases from J, with 20 bases between. The CDR3 loop spans 20 amino acids. As originally analysed: The assay estimated nucleated cells by amplifying reference gene primers. Sequenced by immunoSEQ multiplex PCR; TCRdb stores in-frame clones only, minus some. That table furnishes V, J and clone size, whereas the DNA furnished D and trimming. The profile shows tens of thousands of clones, about 82% of them singletons.

The sequenced sample consisted of peripheral blood. The rearrangement links TRBV6-2 or TRBV6-3 to TRBJ2-2; D remains ambiguous. The TCR originated in an elderly man with active COVID-19. This chain's CDR3 is CASSYSTQFFSNANTGELFF. The CDR3 coding sequence is TGTGCCAGCAGTTACTCGACACAGTTTTTTTCGAACGCGAACACCGGGGAGCTGTTTTTT.